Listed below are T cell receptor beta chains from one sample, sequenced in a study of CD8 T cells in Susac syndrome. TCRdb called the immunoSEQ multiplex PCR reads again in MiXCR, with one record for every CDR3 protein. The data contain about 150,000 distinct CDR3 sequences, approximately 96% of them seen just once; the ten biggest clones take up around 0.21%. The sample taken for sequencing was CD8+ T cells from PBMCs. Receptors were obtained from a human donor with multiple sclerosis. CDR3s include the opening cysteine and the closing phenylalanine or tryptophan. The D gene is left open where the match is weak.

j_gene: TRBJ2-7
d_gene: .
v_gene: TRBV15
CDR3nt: TGTGCCACCAGCAGAGCGGGGCAGTACGAGCAGTACTTC
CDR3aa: CATSRAGQYEQYF

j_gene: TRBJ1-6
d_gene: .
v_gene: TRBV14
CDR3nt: TGTGCCAGCAGCCACCAGGGGCAGGGACACTATTCACCCCTCCACTTT
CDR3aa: CASSHQGQGHYSPLHF

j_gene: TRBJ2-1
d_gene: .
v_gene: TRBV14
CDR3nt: TGTGCCAGCAGCCGTCCAGGGGCCTCGCCTGAGCAGTTCTTC
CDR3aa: CASSRPGASPEQFF

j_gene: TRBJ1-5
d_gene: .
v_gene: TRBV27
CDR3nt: TGTGCCAGCAGTTCGCTTGAGGGGCAAAATCAGCCCCAGCATTTT
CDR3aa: CASSSLEGQNQPQHF

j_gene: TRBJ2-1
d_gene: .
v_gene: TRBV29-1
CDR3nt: TGCAGCGTTCAGGGACTCCCGCTGGCGCTATCATACAATGAGCAGTTCTTC
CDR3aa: CSVQGLPLALSYNEQFF

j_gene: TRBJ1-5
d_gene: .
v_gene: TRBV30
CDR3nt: TGTGCCTGGAGTGCCGGAGGGTTGGGATATCAGCCCCAGCATTTT
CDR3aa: CAWSAGGLGYQPQHF

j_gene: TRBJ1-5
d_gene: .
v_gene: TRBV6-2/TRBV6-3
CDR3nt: TGTGCCAGCAGTTACTCCCTGTATCGGCGGATAAATCAGCCCCAGCATTTT
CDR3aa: CASSYSLYRRINQPQHF

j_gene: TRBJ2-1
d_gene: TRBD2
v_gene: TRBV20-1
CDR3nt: TGCAGTGCTAGTTCTCCTAGCGGGTGGGATGAGCAGTTCTTC
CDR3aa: CSASSPSGWDEQFF

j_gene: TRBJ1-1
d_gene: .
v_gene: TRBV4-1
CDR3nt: TGCGCCAGCGTCGGACAGAACACTGAAGCTTTCTTT
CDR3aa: CASVGQNTEAFF

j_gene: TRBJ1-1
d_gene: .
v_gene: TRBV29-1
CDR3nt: TGCAGCGTTGAAGGACAGGCCAACACTGAAGCTTTCTTT
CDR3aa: CSVEGQANTEAFF

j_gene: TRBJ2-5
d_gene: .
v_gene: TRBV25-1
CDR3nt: TGTGCCAGCAGTGGCACCAGCGAGATACAGACCCAGTACTTC
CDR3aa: CASSGTSEIQTQYF

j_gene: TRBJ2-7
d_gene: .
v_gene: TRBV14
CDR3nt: TGTGCCAGCAGCCAAGATCTGAATCCCTACGAGCAGTACTTC
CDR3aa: CASSQDLNPYEQYF

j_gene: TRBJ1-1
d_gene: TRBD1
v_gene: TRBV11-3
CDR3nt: TGTGCCAGCAGCTTCGGGACAGGTAATGAAGCTTTCTTT
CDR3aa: CASSFGTGNEAFF

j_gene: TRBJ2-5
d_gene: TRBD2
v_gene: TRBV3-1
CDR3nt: TGTGCCAGCAGCCAAGATCGGGGAGGGAGGGAGACCCAGTACTTC
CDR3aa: CASSQDRGGRETQYF

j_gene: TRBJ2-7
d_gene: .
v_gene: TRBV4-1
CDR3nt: TGCGCCAGCAGCCAAGGCGTGGAGGGACAGCAGTACTTC
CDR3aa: CASSQGVEGQQYF